This paragraph covers one TCR beta chain sequence. The antigen is not known. Only CD45RO-negative cells positively selected for CCR7 counted as naive CD8 cells, so terminally differentiated effector memory CD45RA+ cells were excluded. The sample originates from a study of shared clonotypes between healthy human individuals. Study as a whole: Contributing individuals were a couple of females and three males aged 18 to 49.

Sorted subsets were amplified in replicate PCRs using 200 ng DNA, around 30,000 T cell genomes. The assay was immunoSEQ multiplex PCR, and TCRdb's table has in-frame clones only and misses some. Of more than 2 million clones listed, over 85% are singletons. V trimming: 6 bases; J trimming: 1 base; junction bases outside the gene matches: 10. The CDR3 length is 19 residues. The germline gives CDR1 WSHSY, CDR2 SAAADI. Study-wide results and limits: Clonotype sharing across a handful of donors was observed for 4% to 5.5% of naive CD4 clonotypes. Relative to memory subsets, naive subsets generally showed larger estimated richness.

The chain has TRBV10-2 and TRBJ2-3; 16 bases are a match to TRBD2. The sample consisted of naive CD8+ T cells from PBMCs. This receptor was taken from a young man in good health. Some clones in this sample may be carry-over from other donors' samples. CDR3 sequence reads: CASRGLAGGSHFRTDTQYF. The CDR3 DNA is TGCGCCAGCAGGGGACTAGCGGGAGGGAGCCATTTCCGCACAGATACGCAGTATTTT.